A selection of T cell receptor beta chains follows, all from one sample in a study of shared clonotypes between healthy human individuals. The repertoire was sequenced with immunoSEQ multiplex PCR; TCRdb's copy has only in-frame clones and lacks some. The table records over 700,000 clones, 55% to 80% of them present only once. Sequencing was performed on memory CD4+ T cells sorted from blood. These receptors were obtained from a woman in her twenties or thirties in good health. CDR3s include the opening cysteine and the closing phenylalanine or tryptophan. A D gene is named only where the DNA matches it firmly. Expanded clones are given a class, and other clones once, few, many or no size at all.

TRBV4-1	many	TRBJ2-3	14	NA	TGCGCCAGCAGCCAAGAAGCCTACACAGATACGCAGTATTTT	CASSQEAYTDTQYF
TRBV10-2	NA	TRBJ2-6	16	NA	TGCGCCAGCAGTGCCCTTCGGACAGCTGGGGCCAACGTCCTGACTTTC	CASSALRTAGANVLTF
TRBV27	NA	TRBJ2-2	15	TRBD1	TGTGCCAGCAGCTTGGGACAGGGGAACACCGGGGAGCTGTTTTTT	CASSLGQGNTGELFF
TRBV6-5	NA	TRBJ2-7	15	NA	TGTGCCAGCAGTTACTCGTACCGGGCCACCTACGAGCAGTACTTC	CASSYSYRATYEQYF
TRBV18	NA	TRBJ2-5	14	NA	TGTGCCAGCTCACCCGGACCTGGACTTGGGACCCAGTACTTC	CASSPGPGLGTQYF
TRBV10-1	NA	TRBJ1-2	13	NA	TGCGCCAGCAGTCAAGGGACGGGCTATGGCTACACCTTC	CASSQGTGYGYTF
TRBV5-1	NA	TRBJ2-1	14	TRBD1	TGCGCCAGCAGCGTGGGACAGGGTGACTATGAGCAGTTCTTC	CASSVGQGDYEQFF
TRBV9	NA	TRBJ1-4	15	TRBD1	TGTGCCAGCAGCGTTCAGGGGGCTCCTAATGAAAAACTGTTTTTT	CASSVQGAPNEKLFF
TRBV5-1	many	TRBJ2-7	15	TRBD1	TGCGCCAGCAGTTATACGGGACAGGGGGACAACGAGCAGTACTTC	CASSYTGQGDNEQYF
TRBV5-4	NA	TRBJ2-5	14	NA	TGTGCCAGCAGCTTAGGGGGTTTCCAAGAGACCCAGTACTTC	CASSLGGFQETQYF
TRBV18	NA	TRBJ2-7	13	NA	TGTGCCAGCTCACCGACGCCATCCTACGAGCAGTACTTC	CASSPTPSYEQYF
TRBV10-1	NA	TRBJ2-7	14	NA	TGCGCCAGCTCCCCCTCTTGGGTGAACGGCGAGCAGTACTTC	CASSPSWVNGEQYF
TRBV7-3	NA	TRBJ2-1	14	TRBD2	TGTGCCAGCAGCCGGACTAGCGGGACAGAAGAGCAGTTCTTC	CASSRTSGTEEQFF
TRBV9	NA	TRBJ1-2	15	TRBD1	TGTGCCAGCAGCGGGGCCAGACAGGGGCACTATGGCTACACCTTC	CASSGARQGHYGYTF
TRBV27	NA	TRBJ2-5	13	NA	TGTGCCAGCAGTTTATACTACCAAGAGACCCAGTACTTC	CASSLYYQETQYF
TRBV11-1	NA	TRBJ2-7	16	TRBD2	TGTGCCAGCAGCCCACCGGGACTAGCGGGTTCCTACGAGCAGTACTTC	CASSPPGLAGSYEQYF
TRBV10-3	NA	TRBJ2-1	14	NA	TGTGCCATCATGGCGGCAGGGGAAAACAATGAGCAGTTCTTC	CAIMAAGENNEQFF
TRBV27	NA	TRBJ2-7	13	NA	TGTGCCAGCAGTAACAGACAGCGCTACGAGCAGTACTTC	CASSNRQRYEQYF
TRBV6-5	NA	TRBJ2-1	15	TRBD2	TGTGCCAGCTTGGGACTAGCGGGAGGGAGAGGTGAGCAGTTCTTC	CASLGLAGGRGEQFF
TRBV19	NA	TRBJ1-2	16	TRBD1	TGTGCCAGTAGTTCCCGAGGGACAGGCTCCCTCTATGGCTACACCTTC	CASSSRGTGSLYGYTF
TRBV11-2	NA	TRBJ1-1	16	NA	TGTGCCAGCAGGTACGCGAAGCAGGCTGGGGGGACTGAAGCTTTCTTT	CASRYAKQAGGTEAFF
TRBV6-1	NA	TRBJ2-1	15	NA	TGTGCCAGCAGGGCCGCGGGTCTTAACCTCAATGAGCAGTTCTTC	CASRAAGLNLNEQFF
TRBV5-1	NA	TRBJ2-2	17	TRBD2	TGCGCCAGCAGCTTACTAGCGGGAGGGCCGGACACCGGGGAGCTGTTTTTT	CASSLLAGGPDTGELFF
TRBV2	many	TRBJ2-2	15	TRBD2	TGTGCCAGCAGGGGGGACTATTTGAACACCGGGGAGCTGTTTTTT	CASRGDYLNTGELFF
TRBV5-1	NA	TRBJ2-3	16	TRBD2	TGCGCCAGCAGCTTGGTGCTAGCGGGAGCCGAAGATACGCAGTATTTT	CASSLVLAGAEDTQYF
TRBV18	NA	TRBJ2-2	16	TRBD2	TGTGCCAGCTCGCCTCGACTAGCGGGAGGTACCGGGGAGCTGTTTTTT	CASSPRLAGGTGELFF
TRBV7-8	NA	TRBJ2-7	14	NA	TGTGCCAGCAGCCGACAATTGAGCTCCTACGAGCAGTACTTC	CASSRQLSSYEQYF
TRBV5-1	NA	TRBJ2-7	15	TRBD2	TGCGCCAGCAGCCCTACTTGGGGGGGAGCAGGCGAGCAGTACTTC	CASSPTWGGAGEQYF
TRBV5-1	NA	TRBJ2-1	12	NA	TGCGCCAGCAGCTTGGGTGGGATAGTGCAGTTCTTC	CASSLGGIVQFF
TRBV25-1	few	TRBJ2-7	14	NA	TGTGCCAGCAGTGAATCGACTAGTACCCACGAGCAGTACTTC	CASSESTSTHEQYF
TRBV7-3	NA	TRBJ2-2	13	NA	TGTGCCAGCAGCTTCTCGTCGGCCGGGGAGCTGTTTTTT	CASSFSSAGELFF
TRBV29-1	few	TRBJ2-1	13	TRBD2	TGCAGCGTTAGGACTAGCGGGGGCAATGAGCAGTTCTTC	CSVRTSGGNEQFF
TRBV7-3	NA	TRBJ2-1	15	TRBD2	TGTGCCAGCAGCATCGGGACTAACTCCTACAATGAGCAGTTCTTC	CASSIGTNSYNEQFF
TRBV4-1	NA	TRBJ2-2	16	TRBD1	TGCGCCAGCAGCCAAACCGGGACAGGGGCGACCGGGGAGCTGTTTTTT	CASSQTGTGATGELFF
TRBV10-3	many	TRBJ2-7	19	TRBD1	TGTGCCATCAGTGAGGGTTTGCGCAGGGGGCCCCAGAAACCCTACGAGCAGTACTTC	CAISEGLRRGPQKPYEQYF
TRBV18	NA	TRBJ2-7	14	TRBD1	TGTGCCAGCTCCACCGGGACAGGGGCCTACGAGCAGTACTTC	CASSTGTGAYEQYF
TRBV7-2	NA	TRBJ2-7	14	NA	TGTGCCAGCAGCTTAGGCCACTTCTCCTACGAGCAGTACTTC	CASSLGHFSYEQYF
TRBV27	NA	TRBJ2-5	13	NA	TGTGCCAGCAGTAACAGGGTAGGCGAGACCCAGTACTTC	CASSNRVGETQYF
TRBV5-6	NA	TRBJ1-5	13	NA	TGTGCCAGCAGCTCCGGGCTATATCAGCCCCAGCATTTT	CASSSGLYQPQHF
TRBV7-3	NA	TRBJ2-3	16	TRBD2	TGTGCCAGCAGCTTAATGCGGGGGGAGCGCACAGATACGCAGTATTTT	CASSLMRGERTDTQYF
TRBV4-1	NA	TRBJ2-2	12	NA	TGCGCCAGCAGCTCAGGGACCGGGGAGCTGTTTTTT	CASSSGTGELFF
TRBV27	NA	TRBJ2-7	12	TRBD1	TGTGCCAGCATGGGGACAGCTTACGAGCAGTACTTC	CASMGTAYEQYF
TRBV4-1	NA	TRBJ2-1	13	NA	TGCGCCAGCAGCCAAGCACCTTCCCCTCCTTCGTTCTTC	CASSQAPSPPSFF
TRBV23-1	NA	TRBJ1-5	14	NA	TGCGCCAGCCCGCCGGGGGGACGGCATCAGCCCCAGCATTTT	CASPPGGRHQPQHF
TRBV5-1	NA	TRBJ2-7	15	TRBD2	TGCGCCAGCAGCCCGGGGACTAGCGGGGAGAACAAGCAGTACTTC	CASSPGTSGENKQYF
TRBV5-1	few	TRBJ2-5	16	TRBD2	TGCGCCAGCAGCTTGGGGAGCGGGAGCTTCGGGGAGACCCAGTACTTC	CASSLGSGSFGETQYF
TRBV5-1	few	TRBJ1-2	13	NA	TGCGCCAGCAGCTTTGGCGACAGCTATGGCTACACCTTC	CASSFGDSYGYTF
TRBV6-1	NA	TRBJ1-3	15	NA	TGTGCCAGCGACCCTCGAGGGGTGGAGGGAAACACCATATATTTT	CASDPRGVEGNTIYF
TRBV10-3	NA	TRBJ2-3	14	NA	TGTGCCGCGGAGCCGGGGACGGGGACAGATACGCAGTATTTT	CAAEPGTGTDTQYF
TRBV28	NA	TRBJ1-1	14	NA	TGTGCCAGCACCCCTAAGCCGTCGGGGTCAGAAGCTTTCTTT	CASTPKPSGSEAFF
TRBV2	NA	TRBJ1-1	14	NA	TGTGCCAGCAGTGACCGGGACTCCGAGGGAGCAGCTTTCTTT	CASSDRDSEGAAFF
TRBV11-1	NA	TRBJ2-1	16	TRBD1	TGTGCCAGCAGCCGGGACAGGGTTTCGAAGAACAATGAGCAGTTCTTC	CASSRDRVSKNNEQFF
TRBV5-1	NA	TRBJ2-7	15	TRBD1	TGCGCCAGCAGCCCCCTACAGGGGGCCTCTCTCGAGCAGTACTTC	CASSPLQGASLEQYF
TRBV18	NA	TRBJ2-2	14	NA	TGTGCCAGCTCACCGGACACGAACACCGGGGAGCTGTTTTTT	CASSPDTNTGELFF
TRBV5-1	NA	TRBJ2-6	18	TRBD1	TGCGCCAGCAGCTGGCAGGGGACAGGTCTGTCTGGGGCCAACGTCCTGACTTTC	CASSWQGTGLSGANVLTF
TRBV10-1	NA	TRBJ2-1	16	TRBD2	TGCGCCAGCAGTGACCTGGGACTAGCGGGGTCCAATGAGCAGTTCTTC	CASSDLGLAGSNEQFF
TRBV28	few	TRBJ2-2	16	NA	TGTGCCAGCCCCGGCGGCGGCGGCTCGAACACCGGGGAGCTGTTTTTT	CASPGGGGSNTGELFF
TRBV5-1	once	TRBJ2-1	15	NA	TGCGCCAGCAGCCCGGACAGCCCCGACTACAATGAGCAGTTCTTC	CASSPDSPDYNEQFF
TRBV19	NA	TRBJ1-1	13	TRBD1	TGTGCCAGTAGTATAGAGAGGGACAGGGAAGCTTTCTTT	CASSIERDREAFF
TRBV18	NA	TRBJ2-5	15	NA	TGTGCCAGCTCACCACCTTTTCAGGGGCTAGAGACCCAGTACTTC	CASSPPFQGLETQYF